What follows are 14 T cell receptor beta chains derived from one specimen sequenced in a study of T cells in Graves' hyperthyroidism and ophthalmopathy (dated by TCRdb to about 2019). Libraries came from multiplex PCR. The sequencing machine was an Illumina HiSeq 2000. TCR beta CDR3 regions were amplified from RNA transcripts. The TCR CDR3 was subjected to a first round of RT-PCR using the HTBI primer set and the Qiagen OneStep RT-PCR kit. TCRdb handled the public reads itself, with Q25 trimming in fastp and clone calling in MiXCR, and kept productive beta chains. Duplicate CDR3 protein sequences are folded into a single record with the most common DNA and genes. In all, the sample holds almost 350,000 distinct CDR3 sequences, and about a sixth of those were seen once. Jointly, the top ten make up roughly 16% of the sample. Sequenced input: blood. The receptor source for this set is a woman aged 40 to 50 with Graves' ophthalmopathy.

This clonotype was observed many times. The chain has TRBV20-1 and TRBJ2-2; D is ambiguous. The CDR3 loop spans 13 amino acids. Germline V gives CDR1 DFQATT, CDR2 SNEGSKA (reference sequence). V was shortened by 2 bases and J by 4 bases, with 8 bases between the two germline ends. The CDR3 sequence is CSARIATTGELFF. The CDR3 DNA reads as TGCAGTGCTAGAATCGCTACCACCGGGGAGCTGTTTTTT.

This clonotype was seen at least ten times. V usage is TRBV27 and J usage is TRBJ2-6, with D hard to call. Germline loops: CDR1 MNHEY, CDR2 SMNVEV (reference sequence). With 6 bases removed from V and 4 bases from J, the gap between germline ends came to 7 bases. The CDR3 spans 13 residues. CDR3 bases: TGTGCCAGCAGGATATTGGGGGCCAACGTCCTGACTTTC. This codes for CASRILGANVLTF.

In this sample, this clonotype turned up a few times. The chain recombines TRBV29-1 with TRBJ2-7; 10 bases align to TRBD2. After removal of 7 bases from V and 0 bases from J, the junction contained 3 bases not matched to a gene. This CDR3 has 13 residues. CDR1 is SQVTM, CDR2 ANQGSEA, per germline. CDR3 bases: TGCAGCGCACTAGCGGGGAGCTCCTACGAGCAGTACTTC. Residues: CSALAGSSYEQYF.

This clonotype was seen ten or more times. The genes are TRBV20-1 and TRBJ2-5; D gene unclear. Deletions cut 3 bases from V and 0 bases from J, with 11 bases between. Germline values: CDR1 DFQATT, CDR2 SNEGSKA (reference sequence). The CDR3 loop spans 14 amino acids. CDR3 nucleotide sequence: TGCAGTGCTAGTATTGTGGCGGACCAAGAGACCCAGTACTTC. Its protein is CSASIVADQETQYF.

This clonotype has a count of ten or more. Being one base from a much bigger clone, this may be a read error. The V gene is TRBV28, the J gene TRBJ1-1, with 7 bases fitting TRBD1. Germline loops: CDR1 MDHEN, CDR2 SYDVKM. V lost 2 bases, J lost 3 bases, and 3 bases stayed unmatched. This CDR3 comprises 14 residues. In DNA, the CDR3 is TGTGCCAGCAGTTTACAGGGGGTGGACACTGAAGCTTTCTTT. Its translation: CASSLQGVDTEAFF. The full variable domain, in which reference TRBV28 and TRBJ1-1 provide the parts outside the CDR3, is DVKVTQSSRYLVKRTGEKVFLECVQDMDHENMFWYRQDPGLGLRLIYFSYDVKMKEKGDIPEGYSVSREKKERFSLILESASTNQTSMYLCASSLQGVDTEAFFGQGTRLTVV.

This clonotype was picked up many times. The CDR3 region has the DNA TGTGCCAGCAGCTTAGGGGCCACCATCCAAGAGACCCAGTACTTC. It yields the protein CASSLGATIQETQYF. The chain carries TRBV7-9 and TRBJ2-5; D is undetermined. Per germline, CDR1 SEHNR and CDR2 FQNEAQ (reference sequence). Trimming left V 1 base short and J 1 base short, with 10 bases between. CDR3 length equals 15 residues. The entire variable domain, with the rest obtained from reference TRBV7-9 and TRBJ2-5, is as follows: DTGVSQNPRHKITKRGQNVTFRCDPISEHNRLYWYRQTLGQGPEFLTYFQNEAQLEKSRLLSDRFSAERPKGSFSTLEIQRTEQGDSAMYLCASSLGATIQETQYFGPGTRLLVL.

The V call is TRBV15, the J call TRBJ1-2, with D perhaps TRBD1 (6 bases). Germline V gene data show CDR1 as LNHNV and CDR2 as YYDKDF (reference sequence). Trimming removed 0 bases at V and 6 bases at J, with 20 bases between. The CDR3 consists of 17 residues. This CDR3 is CATSREGAGVAYNGYTF. The DNA of the CDR3 is TGTGCCACCAGCAGAGAGGGGGCGGGGGTGGCCTATAATGGCTACACCTTC.

This clonotype was seen many times. This chain joins TRBV6-5 and TRBJ2-4; the D is unclear. This CDR3 has 15 amino acids. Germline V gene sequence: CDR1 MNHEY, CDR2 SVGAGI. Trimming stripped 4 bases from V and 0 bases from J, with 10 bases between. The CDR3 DNA follows: TGTGCCAGCAGTTTAGGACGGGTAGCCAAAAACATTCAGTACTTC. Amino acids: CASSLGRVAKNIQYF.

This clonotype came up many times. V usage is TRBV14 and J usage is TRBJ2-2; D is unresolved. The CDR3 is made up of 18 amino acids. CDR1 and CDR2 from the germline V gene are SGHDN and FVKESK. Between the trimmed V and J ends, which lost 1 base and 4 bases, there was a span of 19 bases. CDR3 amino acids: CASSQGSRKVFATGELFF. In DNA form, the CDR3 reads TGTGCCAGCAGCCAAGGATCACGGAAGGTGTTCGCCACCGGGGAGCTGTTTTTT.

The chain uses TRBV20-1 and TRBJ1-2; no reliable D call. Germline CDR1 and CDR2: DFQATT and SNEGSKA (reference sequence). V lost 7 bases to trimming and J lost 1 base, with 10 bases between them. The CDR3 runs 12 residues. CDR3 coding DNA: TGCAGTGTGGAGTCTTTTAACTATGGCTACACCTTC. Translated: CSVESFNYGYTF.

V and J are TRBV6-2 or TRBV6-3 and TRBJ2-6; weak D call: TRBD1 (6 bases). Trimming removed 2 bases at V and 10 bases at J, with 9 bases between. The germline CDR1 and CDR2 sequences are MNHEY and SVGEGT. The CDR3 extends over 13 amino acids. The CDR3 is CASSYGTRNVLTF. CDR3 coding DNA: TGTGCCAGCAGTTACGGGACAAGGAACGTCCTGACTTTC.

Turning to this clonotype: A much larger clone sits a single nucleotide away, making a read error possible. The chain joins TRBV5-6 to TRBJ1-4; D is perhaps TRBD1 (5 bases). V lost 4 bases to trimming and J lost 7 bases, with 17 bases between them. CDR3 length: 15 residues. Per germline, CDR1 SGHDT and CDR2 YYEEEE. The CDR3 protein is CASSDQTVAIEKLFF. The DNA for the CDR3 is TGTGCCAGCAGCGACCAGACAGTAGCTATTGAAAAACTGTTTTTT.

This chain uses TRBV10-3 with TRBJ2-5, with D possibly TRBD2 on 7 matching bases. The CDR3 loop spans 16 amino acids. From germline, CDR1 is ENHRY and CDR2 SYGVKD. Trimming left V 0 bases short and J 5 bases short, with 16 bases between. Here the CDR3 DNA reads TGTGCCATCAGTGAGTCGAGGACGGGGGGCGGGGAGACCCAGTACTTC. This codes for CAISESRTGGGETQYF.

The sample holds many counts of this clonotype. This rearrangement joins TRBV11-2 to TRBJ2-7; D remains unclear. CDR3 size: 16 residues. From germline, CDR1 is SGHAT and CDR2 FQNNGV. Trimming removed 2 bases from V and 3 bases from J, with 17 bases in between. In DNA, the CDR3 is TGTGCCAGCAGCTTATGTTGCGACGGACGGAACTACGAGCAGTACTTC. This encodes CASSLCCDGRNYEQYF.